These T cell receptor beta chains were read from a single sample in a study of blood T cell repertoires in COVID-19. Produced via immunoSEQ multiplex PCR; TCRdb's table is partial and in-frame only. The sample includes about 35,000 clones, 65% to 85% of them seen just once. The sequenced material came from peripheral blood. These receptors were taken from a man between 60 and 75 years old in a cohort sampled during active COVID-19. CDR3s include the opening cysteine and the closing phenylalanine or tryptophan. The D gene is left open where the match is weak. Rows give clone size only sometimes, using once, few, many, or a class for an expanded clone.

TRBJ2-7,TRBV7-9,NA,once,CASSLLPLPLEQYF,TGTGCCAGCAGCTTACTTCCCCTTCCCCTCGAGCAGTACTTC
TRBJ1-5,TRBV9,NA,once,CASSVSGGGNQPQHF,TGTGCCAGCAGTGTCAGTGGGGGGGGAAATCAGCCCCAGCATTTT
TRBJ1-1,TRBV11-3,NA,NA,CASSPGDEDTEAFF,TGTGCCAGCAGCCCGGGGGACGAAGACACTGAAGCTTTCTTT
TRBJ2-3,TRBV6-4,NA,NA,CASSVEQGRPDTQYF,TGTGCCAGCAGTGTAGAACAGGGTAGGCCAGATACGCAGTATTTT
TRBJ2-1,TRBV7-2,NA,NA,CASSPEIGVNEQFF,TGTGCCAGCAGCCCGGAGATCGGAGTTAATGAGCAGTTCTTC
TRBJ1-5,TRBV30,TRBD1,NA,CAWSRRGRGNQPQHF,TGTGCCTGGAGTCGGAGGGGGCGAGGCAATCAGCCCCAGCATTTT
TRBJ2-3,TRBV24-1,NA,NA,CATSDYTDTQYF,TGTGCCACCAGTGACTACACAGATACGCAGTATTTT
TRBJ2-2,TRBV3-1/TRBV3-2,TRBD1,NA,CASSLEGTGGLRELFF,TGTGCCAGCAGCCTGGAGGGGACAGGTGGTTTAAGGGAGCTGTTTTTT
TRBJ2-4,TRBV3-1/TRBV3-2,NA,NA,CASSQGVGAARAKNIQYF,TGTGCCAGCAGCCAAGGGGTAGGGGCCGCTAGGGCCAAAAACATTCAGTACTTC
TRBJ2-5,TRBV4-1,TRBD2,NA,CASSLVNKGTSGGARQETQYF,TGCGCCAGCAGCCTTGTGAACAAAGGGACTAGCGGGGGGGCGAGACAAGAGACCCAGTACTTC
TRBJ2-7,TRBV28,TRBD1,NA,CASRQSSGTGGYEQYF,TGTGCCAGCAGACAATCATCCGGGACAGGGGGCTACGAGCAGTACTTC
TRBJ2-1,TRBV18,NA,NA,CASSSSGMDEQFF,TGTGCCAGCTCATCGTCAGGGATGGATGAGCAGTTCTTC
TRBJ2-7,TRBV3-1/TRBV3-2,TRBD2,NA,CASRQSLGTSVAYEQYF,TGTGCCAGCAGACAATCTCTCGGGACTAGCGTTGCCTACGAGCAGTACTTC
TRBJ2-1,TRBV24-1,TRBD1,NA,CATSRARGPWDEQFF,TGTGCCACCAGTCGAGCCAGGGGGCCTTGGGATGAGCAGTTCTTC
TRBJ2-3,TRBV9,TRBD2,few,CASSIDVLAGGPDTQYF,TGTGCCAGCAGTATCGACGTTCTAGCGGGAGGTCCAGATACGCAGTATTTT
TRBJ2-7,TRBV19,TRBD2,NA,CASSITSGPYEQYF,TGTGCCAGTAGTATAACTAGCGGACCCTACGAGCAGTACTTC
TRBJ2-5,TRBV6-2/TRBV6-3,NA,NA,CASSWGREGKETQYF,TGTGCCAGCAGCTGGGGGCGTGAGGGAAAAGAGACCCAGTACTTC
TRBJ2-1,TRBV24-1,NA,NA,CATSEMYAGKNEQFF,TGTGCCACCAGTGAAATGTACGCCGGGAAGAATGAGCAGTTCTTC
TRBJ1-4,TRBV6-2/TRBV6-3,NA,NA,CASSYPLRFGVGEKLFF,NA